These 27 T cell receptor beta chains originate from one sample sequenced in a study of metastatic and nonmetastatic thyroid tumors. Each patient went into thyroid surgery without having received any treatment. TCRdb recomputed clones from the PCR reads via MiXCR. The sample carries roughly 75,000 clones, around an eighth recorded once. The sequencing input was tumor tissue. The receptors come from a female donor with papillary thyroid cancer or a benign thyroid nodule (not recorded which). Some clones in this sample may be carry-over from other donors' samples.

This clone has more than one count but fewer than ten. A much larger clone sits a single nucleotide away, making a read error possible. The V gene is TRBV10-2, the J gene TRBJ2-7; TRBD2 aligns across 7 bases. This CDR3 comprises 11 residues. From germline, CDR1 is WSHSY and CDR2 SAAADI. The V gene end was trimmed by 5 bases and the J gene end by 6 bases; junction bases not matched to a gene: 1. This chain's CDR3 is CASSSGGEQYF. CDR3 nucleotides: TGCGCCAGCAGTTCGGGGGGCGAGCAGTACTTC.

This clone has only a few counts. This could be a read error, since a much larger clone is one nucleotide away. J is TRBJ1-1 and V is TRBV28; D is undetermined. Germline V gene lookup returns CDR1 MDHEN and CDR2 SYDVKM. The CDR3 extends over 12 amino acids. The CDR3 nucleotides read TGTGCCTGCAGTTTAGTAGAGAGCCAAGCTTTCTTT. Amino acid sequence: CACSLVESQAFF.

This clone was seen a few times. The chain has TRBV19 and TRBJ1-1, with D perhaps matching TRBD1 (6 bases). Per germline, CDR1 LNHDA and CDR2 SQIVND (reference sequence). Trimming left V 7 bases short and J 2 bases short, with 11 bases between. This CDR3 comprises 13 residues. This CDR3 reads CASMHRVNTEAFF. The CDR3 nucleotides are TGTGCCAGTATGCACAGGGTAAACACTGAAGCTTTCTTT.

Many counts were recorded for this clone. The chain joins TRBV7-9 to TRBJ2-2; 8 bases are shared with TRBD1. V dropped 5 bases and J dropped 6; count of bases not matched to a gene: 11. Germline CDR1 is SEHNR and CDR2 is FQNEAQ (reference sequence). The CDR3 runs 16 residues. CDR3 residues: CASSLWGRGQPGELFF. CDR3 nucleotide sequence: TGTGCCAGCAGCCTCTGGGGCAGGGGGCAACCCGGGGAGCTGTTTTTT.

This clone has more than one count but fewer than ten. This chain connects TRBV5-4 to TRBJ1-3; weak D call: TRBD1 (6 bases). Per the germline V gene, CDR1 is SGHNT and CDR2 is YYREEE (reference sequence). With 0 bases removed from V and 2 bases from J, the gap between germline ends came to 6 bases. The CDR3 has 14 residues. CDR3 region: CASSLAGAGNTIYF. The CDR3 nucleotides read TGTGCCAGCAGCTTGGCAGGGGCTGGAAACACCATATATTTT.

Ten or more counts support this clone. The chain is built from TRBV20-1 and TRBJ2-4; D is perhaps TRBD1 (6 bases). The CDR3 covers 15 residues. From germline, CDR1 is DFQATT and CDR2 SNEGSKA (reference sequence). Trimming removed 1 base from V and 0 bases from J, with 10 bases in between. CDR3 sequence reads: CSARGGLLAKNIQYF. CDR3 coding DNA: TGCAGTGCTAGAGGGGGGCTACTAGCCAAAAACATTCAGTACTTC.

About this clone: A single base separates this from a much larger clone, so it may be a read error. In DNA, the CDR3 is TGTGCCAGCAGCTTCGACCACGGGCCCTACGAGCAGTACTTC. Protein product: CASSFDHGPYEQYF. The chain joins TRBV5-6 to TRBJ2-7, with D hard to call. Germline V CDR1 and CDR2: SGHDT, YYEEEE. CDR3 length: 14 residues. The V and J ends lost 2 bases and 2 bases respectively, with 11 bases between them.

In its sample, this clone was seen many times. The chain is built from TRBV24-1 and TRBJ2-3; D perhaps matches TRBD1 (6 bases). Germline CDR1 reads KGHDR; CDR2 reads SFDVKD. The V gene lost 6 bases and the J gene lost 2 bases, with 11 bases spanning the gap. CDR3 length: 14 residues. The CDR3 DNA follows: TGTGCCACCAGTCGGCCAGGGGACACAGATACGCAGTATTTT. This codes for CATSRPGDTDTQYF.

This clone was observed at least ten times. The rearrangement uses TRBV11-2 and TRBJ2-3, with D perhaps matching TRBD2 (5 bases). Trimming cost V 5 bases and J 7 bases, with 10 bases left between them. The CDR3 is 12 amino acids. Germline loops: CDR1 SGHAT, CDR2 FQNNGV. CDR3 loop: CASSIIANTQYF. The CDR3 DNA follows: TGTGCCAGCAGCATTATAGCGAATACGCAGTATTTT.

The rearrangement links TRBV7-8 to TRBJ2-1, with 7 bases that match TRBD1. The CDR3 is made up of 16 amino acids. J was trimmed by 7 bases and V by 5 bases; bases with no gene match: 14. CDR1 SGHVS and CDR2 FQNEAQ come from the germline V gene. The DNA of the CDR3 is TGTGCCAGCAGCCTCTCCGGCGGCCAGGGGGAAAATGAGCAGTTCTTC. Amino acids: CASSLSGGQGENEQFF.

A word on this clone: A much larger clone differs by one base, so this may be a read error. This sequence joins TRBV18 and TRBJ2-7; a weak D match, TRBD1 (5 bases). Looked up from germline, CDR1 is KGHSH and CDR2 is LQKENI. This CDR3 comprises 15 residues. V was clipped by 5 bases and J by 3 bases, with 17 bases between them. CDR3 amino acids: CASSAHNRQVYEQYF. DNA for the CDR3: TGTGCCAGCTCAGCCCACAACAGGCAAGTCTACGAGCAGTACTTC.

This clone was recorded a few times. It may be a read error: a sequence one base away is much more abundant. Other DNA sequences in this sample translate to the same CDR3. The rearrangement links TRBV20-1 to TRBJ1-4; D call uncertain. Germline V CDR1 and CDR2: DFQATT, SNEGSKA (reference sequence). The CDR3 length is 13 residues. CDR3: CSLGDVANEKLFF. CDR3 DNA: TGTAGTCTTGGGGATGTCGCTAATGAAAAACTGTTTTTT.

Regarding this clone: A single base separates this from a much larger clone, so it may be a read error. The chain recombines TRBV7-6 with TRBJ1-3; D remains ambiguous. This CDR3 is 15 amino acids long. Germline V lookup: CDR1 SGHVS, CDR2 FNYEAQ. Trimming pared 1 base from V and 2 bases from J, leaving 9 bases between. The CDR3 loop is CASSLGCPPGNTIYF. CDR3 coding DNA: TGTGCCAGCAGCTTAGGGTGTCCGCCTGGAAACACCATATATTTT.

A word on this clone: This may be a read error: a much more frequent sequence differs by one nucleotide. Other DNA sequences in the sample encode the same CDR3. This rearrangement joins TRBV7-9 to TRBJ1-4; possibly TRBD1 for D (5 bases). The V gene's germline CDR1 is SEHNR and CDR2 FQNEAQ (reference sequence). Trimming cost V 3 bases and J 5 bases, with 10 bases left between them. The CDR3 sequence is 14 residues long. CDR3 amino acids: CASSFREANEKLFF. CDR3 coding DNA: TGTGCCAGCAGCTTCAGGGAGGCCAATGAAAAACTGTTTTTT.

This clone was counted ten times or more. This sequence joins TRBV5-1 and TRBJ2-1; TRBD1 might be the D (5 bases). V was clipped by 1 base and J by 6 bases, with 8 bases between them. The germline V gene encodes CDR1 SGHRS and CDR2 YFSETQ. The CDR3 runs 13 residues. In DNA form, the CDR3 reads TGCGCCAGCAGCTTGAGTCAGGGCAATGAGCAGTTCTTC. Protein sequence: CASSLSQGNEQFF.

The sample holds a few counts of this clone. A much larger clone is a single base away; this may be a read error. This sequence joins TRBV28 and TRBJ1-2; D remains ambiguous. The CDR3 runs 10 residues. The germline V gene encodes CDR1 MDHEN and CDR2 SYDVKM. V was trimmed by 9 bases and J by 10 bases, leaving 12 bases between them. The chain's CDR3 is CASWGNVYTF. The DNA of the CDR3 is TGTGCCAGTTGGGGAAATGTCTACACCTTC.

This chain links TRBV5-6 with TRBJ2-3; tentative D call: TRBD2 (5 bases). Trimming cost V 3 bases and J 6 bases, with 20 bases left between them. Per the germline V gene, CDR1 is SGHDT and CDR2 is YYEEEE. The CDR3 has 16 amino acids. CDR3: CASSSRTGLTTDTQYF. The CDR3 coding sequence is TGTGCCAGCAGCTCGCGGACCGGGTTGACTACGGATACGCAGTATTTT.

This clone was counted a few times. A much larger clonotype is one base distant, so this may be a read error. The sample has other DNA sequences that encode this CDR3 too. V and J are TRBV20-1 and TRBJ1-2; D gene ambiguous. This CDR3 spans 12 amino acids. V was trimmed by 6 bases and J by 5 bases, leaving 13 bases between them. Germline V CDR1 and CDR2: DFQATT, SNEGSKA (reference sequence). The CDR3 here is CSARRINYGYTF. For the CDR3, the DNA is TGCAGTGCCAGACGGATTAATTATGGCTACACCTTC.

The table lists this clone with a few counts. A much larger clonotype is one base distant, so this may be a read error. This CDR3 is also generated by other DNA sequences in the sample. The chain joins TRBV9 to TRBJ2-3; weak D call: TRBD2 (5 bases). Germline V gives CDR1 SGDLS, CDR2 YYNGEE. Trimming pared 0 bases from V and 2 bases from J, leaving 7 bases between. This CDR3 is 14 amino acids long. The CDR3 spells CASSVGESTDTQYF. Written as DNA, the CDR3 is TGTGCCAGCAGCGTAGGGGAGTCCACAGATACGCAGTATTTT.

Concerning this clone itself: A read error is possible here, since a much larger clone lies one base away. V usage is TRBV7-3 and J usage is TRBJ2-2; tentative D call: TRBD2 (6 bases). Germline loops: CDR1 SGHTA, CDR2 FQGTGA. V was trimmed by 7 bases and J by 5 bases, leaving 14 bases between them. The CDR3 contains 14 residues. The CDR3 protein is CASIGRAGTGELFF. In nucleotides, the CDR3 is TGTGCCAGCATCGGACGTGCGGGGACCGGGGAGCTGTTTTTT.

The rearrangement links TRBV6-2 or TRBV6-3 to TRBJ1-6; D is ambiguous. This CDR3 is 15 amino acids long. Between the trimmed V and J ends, which lost 6 bases and 7 bases, there was a span of 16 bases. Germline CDR1 MNHEY, CDR2 SVGEGT. CDR3 bases: TGTGCCAGCAGCCCTCCAGCCAGGCTAAATTCACCCCTCCACTTT. Translating gives CASSPPARLNSPLHF.

This clone was counted many times. This chain joins TRBV29-1 and TRBJ1-1; D is perhaps TRBD1 (5 bases). CDR1 and CDR2 from the germline V gene are SQVTM and ANQGSEA. The CDR3 extends over 12 amino acids. V lost 4 bases and J lost 1, with 7 bases in between. The CDR3 loop is CSVGGGNTEAFF. CDR3 in DNA: TGCAGCGTTGGGGGGGGGAACACTGAAGCTTTCTTT.

The CDR3 is CATGDETDWADTQYF. DNA of the CDR3: TGTGCCACCGGGGATGAGACGGATTGGGCTGATACGCAGTATTTT. This chain connects TRBV24-1 to TRBJ2-3; D remains unclear. The length of the CDR3 is 15 residues. The germline gives CDR1 KGHDR, CDR2 SFDVKD. Trimming removed 9 bases at V and 6 bases at J, with 21 bases between.

In this sample, this clone turned up many times. Sequence at one end of the junction differs from germline and may be a read error. The chain joins TRBV7-7 to TRBJ2-1; 7 bases are a match to TRBD1. Germline V lookup: CDR1 SSHAT, CDR2 FNYEAQ (reference sequence). This CDR3 comprises 14 residues. CDR3 bases: TGTGCTAGCAGCCGTCGACAGGGATCGGATGAGCAGTTCTTC. It is translated as CASSRRQGSDEQFF.

About this clone: A read error is possible here, since a much larger clone lies one base away. Distinct nucleotide sequences in the sample also encode this CDR3. The genes are TRBV6-5 and TRBJ1-1; D not certain. From germline, CDR1 is MNHEY and CDR2 SVGAGI. This CDR3 spans 13 amino acids. The V end lost 2 bases, the J end lost 5 bases, and 9 bases lay between the germline ends. The CDR3 protein is CASSYGMGTEAFF. CDR3 DNA: TGTGCCAGCAGTTACGGAATGGGAACTGAAGCTTTCTTT.

This clone was found many times. The J gene is TRBJ1-2, the V gene TRBV6-4, with D possibly matching TRBD1 (5 bases). Germline CDR1 and CDR2: MRHNA and SNTAGT. CDR3 size: 15 residues. Trimming shortened V by 0 bases and J by 6 bases, and 14 bases separated the two germline ends. DNA of the CDR3: TGTGCCAGCAGTGACTCCGGGACGCCTTTTGATGGCTACACCTTC. As protein: CASSDSGTPFDGYTF.

This clone was detected a few times. The chain links TRBV27 to TRBJ2-3; TRBD2 matches at 13 bases. This CDR3 has 17 residues. CDR1 MNHEY and CDR2 SMNVEV come from the germline V gene (reference sequence). J was trimmed by 2 bases and V by 5 bases; bases with no gene match: 7. For the CDR3, the DNA is TGTGCCAGCAGTGGGACCGGGACTAGCGGGGACACAGATACGCAGTATTTT. Residues: CASSGTGTSGDTDTQYF.